The 27 T cell receptor beta chains listed next were all sequenced from one sample in a study of cytomegalovirus exposure and HLA in healthy donors (TCRdb year 2017). The method was the immunoSEQ multiplex PCR assay. A mixture of 60 forward primers for TCR Vbeta segments and 13 reverse primers for TCR Jbeta segments was used in the multiplex PCR. The table comes from immuneACCESS by way of TCRdb, which keeps in-frame sequences with V and J called. Part of the clones is missing from these tables; in studies checked, under half for an unresolved V gene and the rest for unknown reasons. In all, the sample holds roughly 190,000 clones, and roughly 80% of those were seen once. Over 3.5% of the sample is held by the ten biggest clonotypes. Input material: PBMCs. The receptors derive from a man in his forties or fifties in good health and CMV-seronegative.

The gene calls are TRBV7-6 and TRBJ2-7, with 10 nucleotides matching TRBD2. V was pared by 5 bases and J by 7 bases, with 11 bases of the junction left unmatched. The CDR3 contains 15 residues. Germline assignment: CDR1 SGHVS and CDR2 FNYEAQ. The CDR3 DNA reads TGTGCCAGCAGCCACCGCCTAGCGGGGGTTTGGGAGCAGTACTTC. This translates into CASSHRLAGVWEQYF. The full variable domain, rest sourced from reference TRBV7-6 and TRBJ2-7, is GAGVSQSPRYKVTKRGQDVALRCDPISGHVSLYWYRQALGQGPEFLTYFNYEAQQDKSGLPNDRFSAERPEGSISTLTIQRTEQRDSAMYRCASSHRLAGVWEQYFGPGTRLTVT.

The V and J genes are TRBV7-2 and TRBJ2-7, with 11 positions matching TRBD1. Germline values: CDR1 SGHTA, CDR2 FQGNSA. V was clipped by 5 bases and J by 4 bases; unmatched bases: 1. The CDR3 runs 13 residues. CDR3: CASSRDRGYEQYF. The CDR3 DNA is TGTGCCAGCAGCCGGGACAGGGGGTACGAGCAGTACTTC. Together with reference TRBV7-2 and TRBJ2-7, the CDR3 gives the full variable domain: GAGVSQSPSNKVTEKGKDVELRCDPISGHTALYWYRQSLGQGLEFLIYFQGNSAPDKSGLPSDRFSAERTGGSVSTLTIQRTQQEDSAVYLCASSRDRGYEQYFGPGTRLTVT.

The CDR3 loop is CASETPGQIQETQYF. CDR3 nucleotides: TGTGCCAGCGAAACGCCGGGACAGATACAAGAGACCCAGTACTTC. The V call is TRBV7-9, the J call TRBJ2-5, with 7 positions matching TRBD1. Germline trimming cut 8 bases from V and 2 bases from J; bases unmatched to any gene: 11. The CDR3 has 15 amino acids. The germline CDR1 and CDR2 sequences are SEHNR and FQNEAQ (reference sequence).

The rearrangement links TRBV19 to TRBJ1-5; unclear D gene. Trimming removed 0 bases at V and 9 bases at J, with 12 bases between. Germline CDR1 and CDR2: LNHDA and SQIVND (reference sequence). This CDR3 region has 14 residues. The CDR3 spells CASSIDSGFWPQHF. The CDR3 DNA follows: TGTGCCAGTAGTATAGATTCAGGTTTCTGGCCCCAGCATTTT.

The chain has TRBV25-1 and TRBJ1-2; TRBD1 agrees at 7 bases. Per the germline V gene, CDR1 is MGHDK and CDR2 is SYGVNS. The CDR3 has 15 amino acids. V shed 4 bases, J shed 4 bases, and the junction held 9 bases outside the gene matches. The CDR3 region is CASSGPQTGPYGYTF. The CDR3 DNA sequence: TGTGCCAGCAGTGGTCCCCAGACAGGGCCCTATGGCTACACCTTC.

V and J are TRBV6-5 and TRBJ1-3; D gene uncertain. Looked up from germline, CDR1 is MNHEY and CDR2 is SVGAGI. Trimming left V 0 bases short and J 0 bases short, with 9 bases between. The CDR3 length is 16 residues. The CDR3, as DNA: TGTGCCAGCAGTTACTCGCGGGGTCCCTCTGGAAACACCATATATTTT. Its protein product is CASSYSRGPSGNTIYF.

V and J are TRBV6-5 and TRBJ1-1, with D perhaps TRBD1 (6 bases). This CDR3 contains 14 residues. V was clipped by 6 bases and J by 4 bases, with 15 bases between them. Germline assignment: CDR1 MNHEY and CDR2 SVGAGI. The CDR3 here is CASRRQAQSTEAFF. In nucleotides, the CDR3 is TGTGCCAGCAGGCGACAGGCTCAGAGCACTGAAGCTTTCTTT.

The chain links TRBV7-8 to TRBJ2-7; D gene unclear. V was pared by 1 base and J by 4 bases, with 8 bases between. Per the germline V gene, CDR1 is SGHVS and CDR2 is FQNEAQ. The CDR3 is 13 amino acids. CDR3 loop: CASSLDPYYEQYF. CDR3 nucleotides: TGTGCCAGCAGCTTAGATCCTTATTACGAGCAGTACTTC.

The V and J genes are TRBV18 and TRBJ1-2, with D uncertain. Trimming removed 2 bases at V and 6 bases at J, with 13 bases between. This CDR3 region has 14 residues. Germline CDR1 reads KGHSH; CDR2 reads LQKENI. The CDR3 DNA reads as TGTGCCAGCTCACCAGGGGAGCACGTACATGGCTACACCTTC. This encodes CASSPGEHVHGYTF. The full variable domain, rest sourced from reference TRBV18 and TRBJ1-2, is NAGVMQNPRHLVRRRGQEARLRCSPMKGHSHVYWYRQLPEEGLKFMVYLQKENIIDESGMPKERFSAEFPKEGPSILRIQQVVRGDSAAYFCASSPGEHVHGYTFGSGTRLTVV.

For the CDR3, the DNA is TGTGCCAGCAGCTTCGGACAATACAATGAGCAGTTCTTC. Translation: CASSFGQYNEQFF. The chain uses TRBV11-2 and TRBJ2-1; D perhaps matches TRBD1 (5 bases). The CDR3 has 13 amino acids. Trimming removed 3 bases from V and 4 bases from J, with 7 bases in between. Germline CDR1 is SGHAT and CDR2 is FQNNGV.

A word on this clone: One end of the junction is discordant with germline, which a read error may explain. The rearrangement links TRBV7-9 to TRBJ1-2, with D possibly matching TRBD1 (5 bases). The CDR3 loop spans 17 amino acids. Germline loops: CDR1 SEHNR, CDR2 FQNEAQ (reference sequence). The CDR3 bases are TGTTCCAGCAGCTTACTAACATCACAGGCTGCTTCTTTTGGCTACACCTTC. It specifies CSSSLLTSQAASFGYTF.

The chain is built from TRBV6-5 and TRBJ2-5, with D possibly matching TRBD1 (5 bases). Germline V gene sequence: CDR1 MNHEY, CDR2 SVGAGI. The CDR3 totals 13 residues. Trimming cost V 5 bases and J 5 bases, with 12 bases left between them. The CDR3 protein is CASSQTWGETQYF. The CDR3 coding sequence is TGTGCCAGCAGTCAGACCTGGGGCGAGACCCAGTACTTC.

V usage is TRBV7-9 and J usage is TRBJ1-1; tentative D call: TRBD1 (5 bases). V lost 8 bases and J lost 0, with 16 bases in between. Germline lookup yields CDR1 SEHNR and CDR2 FQNEAQ (reference sequence). The CDR3 runs 15 residues. CDR3 coding DNA: TGTGCCAGCCGCGGAGACAGAGTGATGAACACTGAAGCTTTCTTT. It is translated as CASRGDRVMNTEAFF.

This clone has just one count. The chain carries TRBV2 and TRBJ1-2, with 9 bases fitting TRBD1. Germline V CDR1 and CDR2: SNHLY, FYNNEI. This CDR3 contains 14 residues. After removal of 5 bases from V and 2 bases from J, the junction contained 3 bases not matched to a gene. This chain's CDR3 is CASSPGTGNYGYTF. The DNA of the CDR3 is TGTGCCAGCAGTCCCGGGACAGGGAACTATGGCTACACCTTC.

The chain has TRBV11-3 and TRBJ1-6; the match to TRBD1 covers 7 bases. V lost 5 bases, J lost 14 bases, and 9 bases stayed unmatched. The V gene's germline CDR1 is SGHNT and CDR2 YENEEA. The CDR3 has 13 residues. The CDR3 nucleotides read TGTGCCAGCAGCACCCGGACAGGCGGGACCCTCCACTTT. Encoded protein: CASSTRTGGTLHF.

The V and J genes are TRBV27 and TRBJ1-4; D ambiguous. Deletions cut 10 bases from V and 8 bases from J, with 17 bases between. The CDR3 is 13 residues long. CDR1 and CDR2 from the germline V gene are MNHEY and SMNVEV (reference sequence). In nucleotides, the CDR3 is TGTGCCACCGGTTGGAGGAGATACGAAAAACTGTTTTTT. Protein: CATGWRRYEKLFF.

The genes are TRBV4-1 and TRBJ2-1; 7 nucleotides align to TRBD1. J lost 7 bases, V lost 4 bases, and 4 bases had no gene match. This CDR3 region has 13 residues. Germline CDR1 reads MGHRA; CDR2 reads YSYEKL. This CDR3 reads CASSPGRGNEQFF. The CDR3 nucleotides read TGCGCCAGCAGCCCAGGCAGGGGGAATGAGCAGTTCTTC.

This sequence joins TRBV19 and TRBJ2-7, with 10 positions matching TRBD1. Germline V gene data show CDR1 as LNHDA and CDR2 as SQIVND (reference sequence). V shed 7 bases and J 7 bases; nucleotides not matched to a gene: 16. The CDR3 spans 16 residues. The CDR3 region has the DNA TGTGCCAGTACCCCCCCCGGGGACAGGGGATTTTGGGAGCAGTACTTC. Encoded protein: CASTPPGDRGFWEQYF.

This rearrangement joins TRBV6-1 to TRBJ1-1; D may be TRBD1 (6 bases). There are 14 residues in the CDR3. Germline CDR1 and CDR2: MNHNS and SASEGT. V shed 3 bases and J shed 8 bases, with 16 bases lying between them. This chain's CDR3 is CASSEIYRTEEAFF. The CDR3 nucleotides read TGTGCCAGCAGTGAGATTTATCGGACAGAAGAAGCTTTCTTT.

This chain joins TRBV30 and TRBJ1-1, with D maybe TRBD1 (5 bases). The CDR3 is 11 amino acids. Trimming pared 5 bases from V and 6 bases from J, leaving 10 bases between. Germline V gene lookup returns CDR1 GTSNPN and CDR2 SVGIG (reference sequence). DNA for the CDR3: TGTGCCTGGTTGGGGGGAGCTGAAGCTTTCTTT. As protein: CAWLGGAEAFF. The full variable domain, completed using reference TRBV30 and TRBJ1-1, is SQTIHQWPATLVQPVGSPLSLECTVEGTSNPNLYWYRQAAGRGLQLLFYSVGIGQISSEVPQNLSASRPQDRQFILSSKKLLLSDSGFYLCAWLGGAEAFFGQGTRLTVV.

The genes are TRBV2 and TRBJ1-2; the D is unclear. The CDR3 spans 13 residues. V was trimmed by 6 bases and J by 2 bases, leaving 10 bases between them. The germline gives CDR1 SNHLY, CDR2 FYNNEI. The CDR3 loop is CASRPESNYGYTF. The CDR3 DNA reads TGTGCCAGCAGACCCGAGAGCAACTATGGCTACACCTTC.

This sequence joins TRBV7-9 and TRBJ2-2, with 7 positions matching TRBD1. The V segment lost 5 bases and the J segment 8 bases; nucleotides outside the gene matches: 11. Germline V gene sequence: CDR1 SEHNR, CDR2 FQNEAQ (reference sequence). This CDR3 has 15 amino acids. This CDR3 is CASSPQGVVPGELFF. CDR3 DNA: TGTGCCAGCAGCCCCCAGGGGGTTGTTCCAGGGGAGCTGTTTTTT.

The chain employs TRBV5-1 and TRBJ2-4, with D tentatively TRBD1 (5 bases). Germline V gene data show CDR1 as SGHRS and CDR2 as YFSETQ. The CDR3 length is 16 residues. V was trimmed by 0 bases and J by 0 bases, leaving 10 bases between them. The CDR3 sequence: CASSLEGQLAKNIQYF. CDR3 coding DNA: TGCGCCAGCAGCTTGGAGGGGCAGCTAGCCAAAAACATTCAGTACTTC.

V usage is TRBV6-1 and J usage is TRBJ1-5, with 8 nucleotides matching TRBD1. With V trimmed by 0 bases and J by 1 base, 8 bases remained unmatched. Germline V gene lookup returns CDR1 MNHNS and CDR2 SASEGT. The CDR3 has 18 amino acids. The CDR3 loop reads CASSEASSTGASNQPQHF. As DNA, the CDR3 is TGTGCCAGCAGTGAAGCGAGTTCGACAGGGGCAAGCAATCAGCCCCAGCATTTT.

The chain carries TRBV2 and TRBJ2-2, with a tentative D call TRBD2 (5 bases). Germline assignment: CDR1 SNHLY and CDR2 FYNNEI. This CDR3 has 11 residues. Trimming took off 5 bases at V and 10 bases at J, with 8 bases between the two ends. The CDR3, as DNA: TGTGCCAGCAGTAGGGAGAAGGAGCTGTTTTTT. Its protein is CASSREKELFF.

The chain couples TRBV4-2 to TRBJ2-7; 7 positions match TRBD1. Trimming removed 3 bases from V and 4 bases from J; junction bases left unmatched: 15. This CDR3 spans 17 amino acids. CDR1 is LGHNA and CDR2 is YNFKEQ in the germline V gene. CDR3 in amino acids: CASSQREWAKQGYEQYF. The CDR3 DNA reads TGTGCCAGCAGCCAGAGAGAGTGGGCCAAACAGGGGTACGAGCAGTACTTC.

The V and J genes are TRBV4-1 and TRBJ2-7; D is possibly TRBD1 (5 bases). V lost 6 bases and J 5 bases, leaving 11 bases between the germline ends. CDR3 length equals 12 residues. Germline CDR1 and CDR2: MGHRA and YSYEKL. The CDR3 nucleotides read TGCGCCAGCAGTCCCTCCAGGGACGAGCAGTACTTC. Protein: CASSPSRDEQYF.